The clone carrying this TCR beta chain has a count of ten or more. Its cognate antigen is unknown. The data originate from a study of T cells in Graves' hyperthyroidism and ophthalmopathy. Diagnostic assessment was based on clinical symptoms, serum thyroxine and TRAb, thyroid ultrasound and orbital computed tomography. RNA transcripts served as the template for amplifying TCR beta CDR3 regions. The HTBI primer set drove a first-round RT-PCR of the TCR CDR3. One entry per CDR3 protein, called by TCRdb with MiXCR from the multiplex PCR reads. The repertoire holds some 570,000 distinct CDR3 sequences, with more than 13% as singletons. Broader study findings: Ophthalmopathy prediction by the model preceded onset by a median about 6.3 months. Researchers report that a 13 V-J model separated ophthalmopathy from stable hyperthyroidism.

After removal of 0 bases from V and 11 bases from J, the junction contained 9 bases not matched to a gene. The CDR3 runs 15 residues. Sequencing was carried out using blood. The V gene is TRBV12-3 or TRBV12-4, the J gene TRBJ1-1; 10 positions match TRBD1. This clonotype was obtained from a young woman with Graves' ophthalmopathy. The CDR3 DNA follows: TGTGCCAGCAGTTTAGCGCGACAGGGGGCGTTGAACGCTTTCTTT. This translates into CASSLARQGALNAFF.